This TCR beta chain was recovered during a study of identical twins. V was pared by 6 bases and J by 5 bases, with 11 bases between. Germline V CDR1 and CDR2: DFQATT, SNEGSKA (reference sequence). CDR3 length: 11 residues. A universal primer site arose from template switching, and cDNA bore unique molecular identifiers. TCRdb reanalysed the 5' RACE reads using MiXCR and keeps one entry per CDR3 protein. The table lists around 500,000 distinct CDR3 sequences, about 14% of them singletons. This clonotype appeared a few times. Antigen unknown. The study, taken as a whole, reports: Weaker excess twin sharing was seen among beta out-of-frame sequences. The analysis was cross-sectional rather than longitudinal within donors. Cord blood's abundant beta clonotypes had fewer insertions, unlike memory repertoires.

The data were also submitted as part of a second study, on yellow fever vaccine responses in identical twins.

The chain carries TRBV20-1 and TRBJ2-7, with D perhaps given as TRBD1 or TRBD2 (5 bases each). The material sequenced was CD4+ T cells sorted from blood. This sequence was found in a young woman in good health. The CDR3 sequence is CSASRENEQYF. CDR3 nucleotides: TGCAGTGCCAGCAGGGAGAACGAGCAGTACTTC.